The present T cell receptor (beta chain) was sequenced within a study of vaccination and CD4 T cells after COVID-19. Study in general: Diagnosis preceded the drawing of post-COVID samples by a median roughly 96 days (range 35 to 161). The control cultures got either a CEFX pool, an HIV-1 Nef pool, or no peptide at all. Researchers treated cells with overlapping spike peptides taken from SARS-CoV-2, HCoV-NL63, HCoV-OC43 and HCoV-229E.

Treatment noted: roughly 10-day PBMC culture with coronavirus spike peptide pools or control peptides (ViraFEST assay). IL-2 at approximately 10 IU/ml and peptide pools at roughly 10 ug/ml were added to PBMCs cultured at a few million per well. The germline V gene has CDR1 DFQATT and CDR2 SNEGSKA (reference sequence). With 1 base removed from V and 0 bases from J, the gap between germline ends came to 10 bases. The CDR3 loop spans 16 amino acids. Details on this clonotype: The antigen remains unidentified.

The Oncomine TCR Beta short-read assay sequenced DNA from cultured CD4+ T cells. TCRdb processed the PCR reads anew with MiXCR; each CDR3 protein has one entry. The sample lists about 10,000 distinct CDR3 sequences; around 64% were seen once. The TCR was taken from a human donor who had recovered from COVID-19. The chain couples TRBV20-1 to TRBJ1-6, with no clear D. Sequences were obtained from CD4+ T cells from blood, cultured in vitro. CDR3: CSARGAVSSYNSPLHF. CDR3 in DNA: TGCAGTGCTAGAGGGGCAGTATCCTCCTATAATTCACCCCTCCACTTT.